The T cell receptor (beta chain) described here comes from a study of CXCR3-negative and CXCR3-positive naive CD8 T cells. As regards this clonotype: Its antigen is as yet unknown.

Libraries were UMI-labeled 5' RACE TRB cDNA. For each CDR3 protein, TCRdb gives one entry from its re-call of the 5' RACE reads, without DNA. The sample totals 46,000 or so distinct CDR3 sequences. The CDR3 contains 16 residues. Germline CDR1 reads SGDLS; CDR2 reads YYNGEE. Triplicate sorts, around 310,000 cells apiece, were made for each CD8+ T cell subset. Among CD8+ T cells, naive ones were CD45RO-CCR7+CD27+CD95-. Findings and caveats of the study: Naive CXCR3-positive cells had TRB CDR3s more hydrophobic than those of CXCR3-negative naive cells. Naive cells used TRBV-TRBJ genes in much the same way whether CXCR3-negative or CXCR3-positive; memory cells did not.

The sequencing sample was made of naive CXCR3- CD8+ T cells from blood. Stated subset: CD45RO-CCR7+CD27+CD95- naive CD8+ T cells lacking CXCR3 (TNR3-). The genes are TRBV9 and TRBJ2-1; there is no DNA to check the TCRdb D call of TRBD1. The sequence was obtained from a human donor in good health. Some clones in this sample may be carry-over from other donors' samples. CDR3 loop: CASSVALGGTYNEQFF.